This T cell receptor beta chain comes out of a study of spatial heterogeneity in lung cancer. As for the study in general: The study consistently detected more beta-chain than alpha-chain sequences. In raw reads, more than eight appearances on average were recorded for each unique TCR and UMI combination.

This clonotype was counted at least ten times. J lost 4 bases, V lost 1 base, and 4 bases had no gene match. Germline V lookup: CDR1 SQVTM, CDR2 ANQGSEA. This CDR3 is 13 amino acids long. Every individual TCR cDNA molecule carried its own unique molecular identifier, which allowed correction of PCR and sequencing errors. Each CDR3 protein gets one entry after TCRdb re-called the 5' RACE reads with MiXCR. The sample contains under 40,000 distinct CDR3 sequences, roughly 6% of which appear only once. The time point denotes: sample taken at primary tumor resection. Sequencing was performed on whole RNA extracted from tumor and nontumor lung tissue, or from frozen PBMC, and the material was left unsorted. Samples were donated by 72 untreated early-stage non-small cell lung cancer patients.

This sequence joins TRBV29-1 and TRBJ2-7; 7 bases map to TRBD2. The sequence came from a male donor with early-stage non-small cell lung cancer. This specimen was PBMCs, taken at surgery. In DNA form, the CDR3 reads TGCAGCGTTGAAGGGGGGAGGGAGTACGAGCAGTACTTC. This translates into CSVEGGREYEQYF.